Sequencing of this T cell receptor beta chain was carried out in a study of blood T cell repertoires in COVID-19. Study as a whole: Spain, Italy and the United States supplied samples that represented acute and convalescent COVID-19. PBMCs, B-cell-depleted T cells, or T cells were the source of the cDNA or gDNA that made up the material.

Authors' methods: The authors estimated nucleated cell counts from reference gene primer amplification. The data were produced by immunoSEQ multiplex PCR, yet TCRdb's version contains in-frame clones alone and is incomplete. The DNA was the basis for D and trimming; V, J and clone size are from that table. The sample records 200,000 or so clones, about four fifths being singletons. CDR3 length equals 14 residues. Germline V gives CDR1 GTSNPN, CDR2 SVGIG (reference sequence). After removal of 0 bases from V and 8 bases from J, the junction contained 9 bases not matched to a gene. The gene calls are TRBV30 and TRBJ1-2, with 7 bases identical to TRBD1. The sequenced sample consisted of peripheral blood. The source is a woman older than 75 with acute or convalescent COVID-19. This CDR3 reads CAWSVRTGAPGYTF. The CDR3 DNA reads TGTGCCTGGAGTGTACGTACAGGGGCTCCGGGCTACACCTTC.